The 6 T cell receptor beta chains below were found in one sample sequenced in a study of OX40 agonist ivuxolimab in advanced cancers. The data were produced by immunoSEQ multiplex PCR, yet TCRdb's version contains in-frame clones alone and is incomplete. The sample lists more than 35,000 clones, roughly 80% occurring once. This specimen consisted of CD4+ or CD8+ T cells sorted from blood, obtained in a trial of the OX40 agonist ivuxolimab. The receptors shown here come from an adult with an advanced solid tumor such as melanoma, head and neck, liver or kidney cancer.

V gene TRBV12-1 combines with J gene TRBJ1-2; the table gives TRBD1 as D, unverified against the DNA. TRBV12-1 is an annotated pseudogene. The CDR3 contains 19 residues. CDR3 amino acids: CASNFEFPPDRDEFYGYTF. The DNA of the CDR3 is TGTGCCAGCAACTTTGAATTTCCCCCCGACAGGGACGAATTCTATGGCTACACCTTC.

This chain links TRBV5-1 with TRBJ2-5; D remains ambiguous. The CDR3 has 13 amino acids. Germline lookup yields CDR1 SGHRS and CDR2 YFSETQ. Trimming pared 1 base from V and 5 bases from J, leaving 9 bases between. The CDR3 here is CASSLYLRETQYF. CDR3 sequence (DNA): TGCGCCAGCAGCTTGTATCTCAGGGAGACCCAGTACTTC.

J is TRBJ1-6 and V is TRBV10-1; a weak D match, TRBD1 (6 bases). Trimming pared 5 bases from V and 5 bases from J, leaving 13 bases between. Per germline, CDR1 WNHNN and CDR2 SYGVQD (reference sequence). The CDR3 consists of 15 residues. The CDR3 here is CASSLDSGDNSPLHF. The CDR3 bases are TGCGCCAGCAGTTTGGACAGCGGTGATAATTCACCCCTCCACTTT.

The rearrangement joins TRBV18 to TRBJ1-1, with 9 bases fitting TRBD1. With V trimmed by 5 bases and J by 0 bases, 4 bases remained unmatched. This CDR3 has 15 amino acids. Per germline, CDR1 KGHSH and CDR2 LQKENI. The CDR3 nucleotides are TGTGCCAGCTCAGAGGACAGGGGATTGAACACTGAAGCTTTCTTT. Its translation: CASSEDRGLNTEAFF.

The rearrangement uses TRBV11-2 and TRBJ2-2; no clear D. In germline, CDR1 is SGHAT, CDR2 FQNNGV. Trimming removed 7 bases at V and 7 bases at J, with 10 bases between. The CDR3 consists of 12 residues. The CDR3 region has the DNA TGTGCCAGCAAGGGTCCTGGCGGGGAGCTGTTTTTT. Residues: CASKGPGGELFF.

V and J are TRBV7-9 and TRBJ2-3, with no clear D. There are 13 residues in the CDR3. Per germline, CDR1 SEHNR and CDR2 FQNEAQ (reference sequence). Trimming shortened V by 1 base and J by 5 bases, and 7 bases separated the two germline ends. CDR3 DNA: TGTGCCAGCAGCTTAGATCTAGAAGATACGCAGTATTTT. It translates to CASSLDLEDTQYF.